This passage covers 15 T cell receptor beta chains from one sample sequenced in a study of T cell repertoires in aging, cancer and after chemotherapy. A mixed TRB-A/B primer pool amplified rearranged TRB by multiplex touch-down PCR. TCRdb itself ran the multiplex PCR reads through MiXCR, one entry per CDR3 protein. Counted here are about 600 distinct CDR3 sequences, approximately 30% occurring once; the ten biggest clones make up roughly 32%. The template was genomic DNA from peripheral blood, not RNA. Sequencing used blood. All receptors come from a human donor in good health.

Relative to its sample, this clonotype is medium-sized. This chain connects TRBV20-1 to TRBJ2-3, with no clear D. Germline V lookup: CDR1 DFQATT, CDR2 SNEGSKA (reference sequence). Trimming removed 0 bases from V and 7 bases from J, with 8 bases in between. The CDR3 loop spans 12 amino acids. The CDR3 protein is CSARDQGNTQYF. CDR3 DNA: TGCAGTGCTAGAGACCAAGGGAATACGCAGTATTTT.

By share, this clonotype ranks as medium-sized (0.01 to 0.1%). The V and J genes are TRBV28 and TRBJ2-7; TRBD2 is a possible D gene (6 bases). V shed 6 bases and J shed 12 bases, with 18 bases lying between them. The CDR3 spans 12 residues. CDR1 MDHEN and CDR2 SYDVKM come from the germline V gene. The chain's CDR3 is CASSPQAGFRYF. In DNA form, the CDR3 reads TGTGCCAGCAGCCCACAGGCGGGGTTTCGGTACTTC.

By sample share, this clonotype is large. The rearrangement uses TRBV12-3 or TRBV12-4 and TRBJ2-1; possibly TRBD2 for D (6 bases). CDR3 length equals 16 residues. The germline V and J ends were trimmed by 1 base and 8 bases, with 18 bases remaining between them. The CDR3 nucleotides are TGTGCCAGCAGTTTAGACCAGAGGGAGGTGGGGGATGAGCAGTTCTTC. The encoded protein is CASSLDQREVGDEQFF.

This clonotype came up a few times. The V call is TRBV6-4, the J call TRBJ2-3; 9 bases align to TRBD1. Per the germline V gene, CDR1 is MRHNA and CDR2 is SNTAGT. The V and J ends lost 2 bases and 3 bases, in that order; junction bases with no gene match: 0. The CDR3 contains 14 residues. In DNA form, the CDR3 reads TGTGCCAGCAGTGACGGACAGGGGACAGATACGCAGTATTTT. Protein sequence: CASSDGQGTDTQYF.

V and J are TRBV19 and TRBJ1-5; 8 bases fit TRBD1. Germline V CDR1 and CDR2: LNHDA, SQIVND (reference sequence). J was trimmed by 5 bases and V by 6 bases; bases with no gene match: 9. The CDR3 has 15 residues. CDR3: CASRKGTGGDQPQHF. The CDR3, as DNA: TGTGCCAGTAGGAAGGGGACAGGAGGGGATCAGCCCCAGCATTTT. Full variable domain (outside the CDR3, taken from reference TRBV19 and TRBJ1-5): DGGITQSPKYLFRKEGQNVTLSCEQNLNHDAMYWYRQDPGQGLRLIYYSQIVNDFQKGDIAEGYSVSREKKESFPLTVTSAQKNPTAFYLCASRKGTGGDQPQHFGDGTRLSIL.

This clonotype is large by share. This rearrangement joins TRBV10-3 to TRBJ2-3; unclear D gene. The germline CDR1 and CDR2 sequences are ENHRY and SYGVKD. Trimming removed 7 bases from V and 0 bases from J, with 11 bases in between. This CDR3 comprises 14 residues. CDR3 sequence (DNA): TGTGCCATCACGCCTAGACAAAGCACAGATACGCAGTATTTT. Its protein is CAITPRQSTDTQYF.

The V and J genes are TRBV5-6 and TRBJ1-3; tentatively, D is TRBD1 (6 bases). There are 15 residues in the CDR3. The germline V gene has CDR1 SGHDT and CDR2 YYEEEE. Trimming stripped 3 bases from V and 0 bases from J, with 10 bases between. CDR3 residues: CASSYGQSSGNTIYF. In DNA form, the CDR3 reads TGTGCCAGCAGCTATGGACAGAGCTCTGGAAACACCATATATTTT.

Within the sample, this clonotype is medium-sized. The J gene is TRBJ2-7, the V gene TRBV7-3; D is undetermined. Germline V gene sequence: CDR1 SGHTA, CDR2 FQGTGA. The V end lost 5 bases, the J end lost 7 bases, and 12 bases lay between the germline ends. The CDR3 contains 12 residues. The CDR3 protein is CASSENYGEQYF. CDR3 nucleotides: TGTGCCAGCAGCGAAAACTATGGGGAGCAGTACTTC.

In its sample, this clonotype ranks as large. The chain has TRBV5-4 and TRBJ2-5; no clear D gene. V gave up 0 bases and J gave up 1 base, with 1 base separating them. The germline gives CDR1 SGHNT, CDR2 YYREEE (reference sequence). This CDR3 is built from 12 residues. Written as DNA, the CDR3 is TGTGCCAGCAGCTTGGCCCAAGAGACCCAGTACTTC. This sequence encodes CASSLAQETQYF. The complete variable domain, with remaining parts taken from reference TRBV5-4 and TRBJ2-5, reads ETGVTQSPTHLIKTRGQQVTLRCSSQSGHNTVSWYQQALGQGPQFIFQYYREEENGRGNFPPRFSGLQFPNYSSELNVNALELDDSALYLCASSLAQETQYFGPGTRLLVL.

This clonotype is classed as large. CDR3 loop: CASSSGQGSQPQHF. CDR3 coding DNA: TGTGCCAGCAGTTCCGGACAGGGAAGTCAGCCCCAGCATTTT. This chain links TRBV6-5 with TRBJ1-5, with 8 positions matching TRBD1. The CDR3 is made up of 14 amino acids. J was trimmed by 6 bases and V by 4 bases; bases with no gene match: 5. Germline V gene data show CDR1 as MNHEY and CDR2 as SVGAGI.

This clonotype is judged medium-sized (0.01 to 0.1%). The chain joins TRBV14 to TRBJ2-5, with no clear D. Germline V lookup: CDR1 SGHDN, CDR2 FVKESK. The CDR3 consists of 12 residues. Trimming removed 1 base from V and 7 bases from J, with 7 bases in between. The CDR3 DNA reads as TGTGCCAGCAGCCAAGGCGCTTGGACCCAGTACTTC. Translated: CASSQGAWTQYF.

This chain uses TRBV2 with TRBJ2-1, with D perhaps matching TRBD2 (5 bases). Trimming shortened V by 7 bases and J by 6 bases, and 10 bases separated the two germline ends. The length of the CDR3 is 12 residues. The germline CDR1 and CDR2 sequences are SNHLY and FYNNEI. The CDR3 nucleotides read TGTGCCAGCAAAGGCGGGCGCAATGAGCAGTTCTTC. Protein: CASKGGRNEQFF.

In its sample, this clonotype ranks as medium-sized. The rearrangement uses TRBV27 and TRBJ2-7, with 8 bases lining up with TRBD2. This CDR3 has 16 residues. Trimming at V came to 5 bases and at J to 6 bases, leaving 15 bases not matched to a gene. Germline CDR1 MNHEY, CDR2 SMNVEV (reference sequence). In DNA form, the CDR3 reads TGTGCCAGCAGTGGAGGTTTGAGCGGGAGTCTTCCCGAGCAGTACTTC. Translating gives CASSGGLSGSLPEQYF.

Relative to its sample, this clonotype is medium-sized. This chain uses TRBV20-1 with TRBJ2-1; D is uncertain. Germline values: CDR1 DFQATT, CDR2 SNEGSKA (reference sequence). The V end was cut by 3 bases, the J end by 0 bases, with 15 bases between. The CDR3 length is 16 residues. CDR3 protein: CSASSLFLPSYNEQFF. The CDR3 bases are TGCAGTGCTAGCTCCCTTTTCTTACCCTCCTACAATGAGCAGTTCTTC.

The genes are TRBV4-2 and TRBJ2-1; 7 bases map to TRBD1. CDR3 size: 14 residues. V shed 4 bases and J 9 bases; nucleotides not matched to a gene: 9. Germline-derived CDR1 and CDR2 are LGHNA and YNFKEQ. This chain's CDR3 is CASSLDRAHAEQFF. The DNA for the CDR3 is TGTGCCAGCAGCCTCGACAGGGCCCATGCTGAGCAGTTCTTC.